A single T cell receptor (beta chain) is shown here with its context. The repertoire was sequenced with immunoSEQ multiplex PCR; TCRdb's copy has only in-frame clones and lacks some. The sample yields 150,000 to 170,000 clones, 85% to 90% seen once. Trimming took 2 bases from V and 3 from J; bases not matched to a gene: 7. Germline V gene sequence: CDR1 SGHRS, CDR2 YFSETQ. The CDR3 is 15 amino acids. This sample is drawn from a study of T cell responses to AZD1222 COVID-19 vaccine. Sample: peripheral blood, taken on day 0 of MenACWY control vaccination. V usage is TRBV5-1 and J usage is TRBJ1-2; 7 nucleotides align to TRBD1. The sequence came from an adult in good health. CDR3 sequence reads: CASSLGPGGDYGYTF. CDR3 DNA sequence: TGCGCCAGCAGCTTAGGTCCAGGGGGAGACTATGGCTACACCTTC.